The 14 T cell receptor beta chains below come from one sample, sequenced in a study of blood T cell repertoires in COVID-19. The repertoire was sequenced with immunoSEQ multiplex PCR; TCRdb's copy has only in-frame clones and lacks some. The sample has some 100,000 clones; over 75% are singletons. Sequenced input: peripheral blood. The receptors were gathered from a woman between 55 and 75 years old with acute or convalescent COVID-19.

The chain carries TRBV7-2 and TRBJ2-7, with 10 bases that match TRBD1. Germline CDR1 and CDR2: SGHTA and FQGNSA. V was clipped by 3 bases and J by 2 bases; unmatched bases: 4. The CDR3 loop spans 15 amino acids. For the CDR3, the DNA is TGTGCCAGCAGCTTGACAGGGGGCGCCCCCTACGAGCAGTACTTC. This translates into CASSLTGGAPYEQYF.

This chain links TRBV29-1 with TRBJ1-1; D is ambiguous. V was shortened by 2 bases and J by 0 bases, with 4 bases between the two germline ends. In germline, CDR1 is SQVTM, CDR2 ANQGSEA. The CDR3 spans 12 residues. CDR3 amino acids: CSVEPVNTEAFF. CDR3 DNA: TGCAGCGTTGAACCCGTGAACACTGAAGCTTTCTTT.

The rearrangement uses TRBV3-1 (or the pseudogene TRBV3-2) and TRBJ1-4; D is perhaps TRBD1 (6 bases). Germline V gene lookup returns CDR1 LGHDT and CDR2 YNNKEL (reference sequence). The V gene lost 2 bases and the J gene lost 4 bases, with 14 bases spanning the gap. The CDR3 extends over 16 amino acids. The CDR3 protein is CASSQMAGAFNEKLFF. The CDR3 DNA follows: TGTGCCAGCAGCCAAATGGCGGGGGCGTTTAATGAAAAACTGTTTTTT.

The CDR3 region is CASSSPSWREGGPDTQYF. The CDR3 bases are TGTGCCAGCAGTTCACCTTCCTGGCGGGAGGGAGGTCCAGATACGCAGTATTTT. The V and J genes are TRBV28 and TRBJ2-3, with TRBD2 identical over 9 bases. V gave up 4 bases and J gave up 4 bases; unmatched junction bases: 15. This CDR3 is 18 amino acids long. Germline assignment: CDR1 MDHEN and CDR2 SYDVKM.

The chain couples TRBV18 to TRBJ2-7; possible D gene TRBD2, 5 bases. Germline values: CDR1 KGHSH, CDR2 LQKENI. This CDR3 has 15 residues. V gave up 2 bases and J gave up 0 bases, with 11 bases separating them. For the CDR3, the DNA is TGTGCCAGCTCACCAAGCTCGGGAAACTCCTACGAGCAGTACTTC. As protein: CASSPSSGNSYEQYF.

The chain joins TRBV3-1 (or the pseudogene TRBV3-2) to TRBJ2-1, with 7 nucleotides matching TRBD2. The CDR3 consists of 15 residues. J gave up 3 bases and V 2 bases, and 4 bases lay outside the gene matches. Germline V gene data show CDR1 as LGHDT and CDR2 as YNNKEL (reference sequence). This CDR3 is CASSQLAAGYNEQFF. CDR3 nucleotide sequence: TGTGCCAGCAGCCAACTAGCGGCCGGCTACAATGAGCAGTTCTTC.

The rearrangement joins TRBV9 to TRBJ2-1; 10 bases agree with TRBD2. V trimming: 0 bases; J trimming: 6 bases; junction bases outside the gene matches: 9. CDR1 is SGDLS, CDR2 YYNGEE, per germline. This CDR3 region has 17 residues. The CDR3 reads CASSVAGGTSVFNEQFF. CDR3 bases: TGTGCCAGCAGCGTAGCGGGGGGGACTAGCGTATTCAATGAGCAGTTCTTC.

The chain couples TRBV14 to TRBJ2-2, with 7 nucleotides matching TRBD1. J lost 3 bases, V lost 2 bases, and 3 bases had no gene match. There are 15 residues in the CDR3. CDR1 is SGHDN and CDR2 is FVKESK in the germline V gene. The CDR3 nucleotides read TGTGCCAGCAGCCAATCGACAGGGTACACCGGGGAGCTGTTTTTT. It specifies CASSQSTGYTGELFF.

The V gene is TRBV18, the J gene TRBJ2-5, with TRBD1 matching over 7 bases. In germline, CDR1 is KGHSH, CDR2 LQKENI. The CDR3 is 15 amino acids. Unmatched junction bases numbered 12, after V lost 6 bases and J lost 5 bases. The CDR3 protein is CASSRGTADVETQYF. In DNA form, the CDR3 reads TGTGCCAGCTCCCGTGGGACAGCCGACGTTGAGACCCAGTACTTC.

This clone was detected once. This sequence joins TRBV3-1 (or the pseudogene TRBV3-2) and TRBJ2-1, with 8 bases matching TRBD2. The V and J ends lost 3 bases and 3 bases, in that order; junction bases with no gene match: 1. Germline CDR1 reads LGHDT; CDR2 reads YNNKEL (reference sequence). The CDR3 consists of 14 residues. Written as DNA, the CDR3 is TGTGCCAGCAGCCACACTAGCGGCTACAATGAGCAGTTCTTC. Translation: CASSHTSGYNEQFF.

The chain uses TRBV9 and TRBJ2-2; D remains ambiguous. V lost 0 bases and J 4 bases, leaving 13 bases between the germline ends. Germline assignment: CDR1 SGDLS and CDR2 YYNGEE. The CDR3 length is 16 residues. Here the CDR3 DNA reads TGTGCCAGCAGCGTAGGAGAGAGAGTCCGCACCGGGGAGCTGTTTTTT. This translates into CASSVGERVRTGELFF.

In this sample, this clone turned up a few times. The chain is built from TRBV28 and TRBJ2-1; 7 nucleotides align to TRBD1. V was clipped by 4 bases and J by 5 bases; unmatched bases: 8. Germline values: CDR1 MDHEN, CDR2 SYDVKM. This CDR3 spans 15 amino acids. CDR3: CASSSPLGQHNEQFF. In DNA form, the CDR3 reads TGTGCCAGCAGTTCGCCCCTGGGACAGCACAATGAGCAGTTCTTC.

The chain combines TRBV2 with TRBJ2-3, with 9 bases aligning to TRBD1. Germline assignment: CDR1 SNHLY and CDR2 FYNNEI. This CDR3 spans 16 amino acids. V dropped 6 bases and J dropped 3; count of bases not matched to a gene: 10. As DNA, the CDR3 is TGTGCCAGCAGGGGCTTCGGGACAGGGAGGACAGATACGCAGTATTTT. This gives the protein CASRGFGTGRTDTQYF.

V usage is TRBV6-1 and J usage is TRBJ1-4; 8 bases map to TRBD1. V was clipped by 3 bases and J by 4 bases; unmatched bases: 4. The CDR3 totals 15 residues. Looked up from germline, CDR1 is MNHNS and CDR2 is SASEGT. Here the CDR3 DNA reads TGTGCCAGCAGTGAGGGACAGGTTAATAATGAAAAACTGTTTTTT. Translation gives CASSEGQVNNEKLFF.